This passage covers 5 T cell receptor beta chains from one sample sequenced in a study of monozygotic twins with inflammatory bowel disease. One entry per CDR3 protein, without DNA, is what TCRdb gives after re-calling the 5' RACE reads. Here the sample table reports over 130,000 distinct CDR3 sequences. Sequencing used blood. These receptors were collected from a human donor with ulcerative colitis or Crohn's disease, or a healthy co-twin of an affected twin (not recorded which).

V and J are TRBV6-6 and TRBJ2-7. This CDR3 has 13 amino acids. Germline lookup yields CDR1 MNHNY and CDR2 SVGAGI (reference sequence). The CDR3 sequence is CASSYSYSFEQYF.

V gene TRBV7-2 combines with J gene TRBJ2-5; TCRdb's assignment of TRBD1 cannot be checked, as there is no DNA. Per germline, CDR1 SGHTA and CDR2 FQGNSA. The CDR3 is 14 residues long. The CDR3 sequence is CASSPGTVYGTQYF. Based on the CDR3 plus reference TRBV7-2 and TRBJ2-5, the full variable domain is GAGVSQSPSNKVTEKGKDVELRCDPISGHTALYWYRQSLGQGLEFLIYFQGNSAPDKSGLPSDRFSAERTGGSVSTLTIQRTQQEDSAVYLCASSPGTVYGTQYFGPGTRLLVL.

The genes are TRBV27 and TRBJ2-3. This CDR3 comprises 15 residues. Looked up from germline, CDR1 is MNHEY and CDR2 is SMNVEV (reference sequence). CDR3 loop: CASSLVSRYTDTQYF.

The CDR3 is CASSREDRGPNEQFF. This chain links TRBV18 with TRBJ2-1; TCRdb indicates TRBD1, and absent DNA this call remains unverified. The germline gives CDR1 KGHSH, CDR2 LQKENI. The CDR3 spans 15 residues.

This rearrangement joins TRBV5-1 to TRBJ1-4; TCRdb selects TRBD1, and the lack of DNA leaves this call unchecked. Germline assignment: CDR1 SGHRS and CDR2 YFSETQ. There are 15 residues in the CDR3. This chain's CDR3 is CASSLGQGVSEKLFF.